This T cell receptor beta chain was obtained from a study of cytomegalovirus exposure and HLA in healthy donors. The PCR ran on 60 Vbeta and 13 Jbeta primers. Sequenced by immunoSEQ multiplex PCR; TCRdb stores in-frame clones only, minus some. Seen here are 150,000 or so clones, less than 90% observed once, and the top ten hold less than 0.4%. The sample consisted of PBMCs. This clonotype was sampled from a boy younger than 10 in good health and CMV-seronegative.

The CDR3 sequence: CASSPTGDETQYF. CDR3 bases: TGTGCCAGCTCGCCTACAGGGGACGAGACCCAGTACTTC. The V call is TRBV18, the J call TRBJ2-5; 7 bases align to TRBD1. This CDR3 spans 13 amino acids. Germline V gene lookup returns CDR1 KGHSH and CDR2 LQKENI. Trimming removed 6 bases from V and 5 bases from J; junction bases left unmatched: 6.